One TCR beta chain is described in this entry. Antigen: not known. Trimming pared 0 bases from V and 7 bases from J, leaving 10 bases between. The CDR3 consists of 14 residues. Per the germline V gene, CDR1 is MNHNS and CDR2 is SASEGT. The sample originates from a study of cytomegalovirus exposure and HLA in healthy donors. Study context: The study's early data release held about 85 million unique TCRs from HLA-typed donors. The study's findings and limits: DRB1 showed the most TCR associations and HLA-C the fewest in a later analysis, as rates varied by HLA locus.

The PCR used 60 Vbeta and 13 Jbeta primers. This table comes from immunoSEQ multiplex PCR, and its TCRdb copy is limited to in-frame clones, with some not included. The sample includes over 150,000 clones, 82% of them seen just once. The sequencing input was PBMCs. This clonotype was sampled from a girl aged 2 to 10 in good health and CMV-seropositive. The chain couples TRBV6-1 to TRBJ1-3; D uncertain. The CDR3 protein is CASSEAPQKNTIYF. In DNA form, the CDR3 reads TGTGCCAGCAGTGAAGCCCCGCAGAAGAACACCATATATTTT.